What follows are 32 T cell receptor beta chains derived from one specimen sequenced in a study of persistence of HIV-infected CD4 T cells. This was the immunoSEQ version 4 assay in survey mode. Using immunoSEQ multiplex PCR, the repertoire was profiled, and TCRdb retains in-frame clones only, with some absent. The top ten clones hold under 8% of a sample with over 30,000 clones, 82% of them seen once. The stimulus was lysate of CMV-infected fibroblasts, around 11 ug/mL. CD40L-negative CD69-negative CD45RO-high memory CD4+ T cells were sorted as populations depleted of antigen-responding cells. Antigen specificity for these receptors is unknown. The source was CD4+ T cells sorted from PBMCs after roughly 18-hour stimulation, collected from a patient who received antiretroviral therapy. The receptor set was obtained from an adult woman with HIV who was CMV-seropositive.

V and J are TRBV28 and TRBJ1-3, with TRBD1 identical over 10 bases. The CDR3 contains 16 residues. Germline V gene data show CDR1 as MDHEN and CDR2 as SYDVKM. V was pared by 6 bases and J by 3 bases, with 8 bases of the junction left unmatched. CDR3 in DNA: TGTGCCAGCAGATCGGGACAGGGGATTTTTGGAAACACCATATATTTT. It specifies CASRSGQGIFGNTIYF.

The rearrangement uses TRBV5-1 and TRBJ2-1, with D hard to call. V lost 4 bases and J lost 8, with 19 bases in between. Germline-derived CDR1 and CDR2 are SGHRS and YFSETQ. This CDR3 is built from 15 residues. CDR3 sequence (DNA): TGCGCCAGCAGCCGTGGACCCCCGGACGTCGATGAGCAGTTCTTC. It encodes CASSRGPPDVDEQFF.

This chain links TRBV13 with TRBJ1-4; possible D gene TRBD1, 5 bases. CDR3 length: 15 residues. Germline V CDR1 and CDR2: PRHDT, FYEKMQ (reference sequence). Trimming cost V 5 bases and J 7 bases, with 17 bases left between them. CDR3 nucleotide sequence: TGTGCCAGCAGCCAGATACGGGGGGGAGGTGAAAAACTGTTTTTT. Translation: CASSQIRGGGEKLFF.

The chain couples TRBV2 to TRBJ1-2, with D perhaps matching TRBD1 (5 bases). The V end was cut by 4 bases, the J end by 4 bases, with 13 bases between. Germline V CDR1 and CDR2: SNHLY, FYNNEI. CDR3 length equals 14 residues. CDR3 DNA: TGTGCCAGCAGTGTAAAACAGGAGACCTATGGCTACACCTTC. As protein: CASSVKQETYGYTF.

The chain uses TRBV7-2 and TRBJ2-1; unclear D gene. Per the germline V gene, CDR1 is SGHTA and CDR2 is FQGNSA. CDR3 size: 13 residues. V lost 5 bases and J 0 bases, leaving 5 bases between the germline ends. CDR3 residues: CASSPRSYNEQFF. The CDR3 region has the DNA TGTGCCAGCAGCCCCCGCTCCTACAATGAGCAGTTCTTC.

The chain couples TRBV6-1 to TRBJ1-6; unclear D gene. This CDR3 has 15 amino acids. Germline CDR1 and CDR2: MNHNS and SASEGT. The ends were cut back, 3 bases at V and 10 bases at J, with 16 bases in the middle. The CDR3 DNA sequence: TGTGCCAGCAGTGAGACATACCACCTCCGGTCACCCCTCCACTTT. Its protein product is CASSETYHLRSPLHF.

The chain links TRBV4-1 to TRBJ1-2, with no clear D. The V gene's germline CDR1 is MGHRA and CDR2 YSYEKL. The CDR3 consists of 14 residues. The V end lost 3 bases, the J end lost 2 bases, and 10 bases lay between the germline ends. CDR3 DNA: TGCGCCAGCAGCCATGAAGGCAGGAACTATGGCTACACCTTC. Translating it yields CASSHEGRNYGYTF.

The chain links TRBV14 to TRBJ2-3; possible D gene TRBD1, 6 bases. Germline V gene data show CDR1 as SGHDN and CDR2 as FVKESK. Trimming removed 4 bases at V and 4 bases at J, with 15 bases between. The CDR3 contains 15 residues. CDR3 sequence (DNA): TGTGCCAGCAGCCCACCGGGACAAAACGCAGATACGCAGTATTTT. Encoded protein: CASSPPGQNADTQYF. Full variable domain (outside the CDR3, taken from reference TRBV14 and TRBJ2-3): EAGVTQFPSHSVIEKGQTVTLRCDPISGHDNLYWYRRVMGKEIKFLLHFVKESKQDESGMPNNRFLAERTGGTYSTLKVQPAELEDSGVYFCASSPPGQNADTQYFGPGTRLTVL.

The chain links TRBV30 to TRBJ1-5; possible D gene TRBD1, 5 bases. Germline values: CDR1 GTSNPN, CDR2 SVGIG (reference sequence). The CDR3 consists of 10 residues. This CDR3 reads CDQGGQPQHF. DNA of the CDR3: TGTGATCAGGGCGGTCAGCCCCAGCATTTT.

The chain employs TRBV4-1 and TRBJ2-1, with TRBD2 as a possible D gene (6 bases). Trimming stripped 2 bases from V and 1 base from J, with 6 bases between. The CDR3 is 14 residues long. CDR1 MGHRA and CDR2 YSYEKL come from the germline V gene. CDR3 sequence: CASSQRESYNEQFF. The CDR3 DNA reads TGCGCCAGCAGCCAACGGGAGTCCTACAATGAGCAGTTCTTC.

V gene TRBV19 combines with J gene TRBJ2-4; D gene ambiguous. From germline, CDR1 is LNHDA and CDR2 SQIVND (reference sequence). V gave up 5 bases and J gave up 1 base, with 18 bases separating them. CDR3 length: 17 residues. The CDR3 loop reads CASSAAGPAEAKNIQYF. The DNA of the CDR3 is TGTGCCAGTAGTGCAGCCGGGCCGGCCGAGGCCAAAAACATTCAGTACTTC.

The chain carries TRBV5-1 and TRBJ1-1; no reliable D call. Trimming left V 0 bases short and J 1 base short, with 10 bases between. This CDR3 is built from 15 residues. Germline V gene data show CDR1 as SGHRS and CDR2 as YFSETQ. The CDR3 DNA reads as TGCGCCAGCAGCTTGGGGAAGGGTAAGAACACTGAAGCTTTCTTT. Translated: CASSLGKGKNTEAFF.

The V and J genes are TRBV10-2 and TRBJ2-1; 13 bases fit TRBD2. There are 17 residues in the CDR3. The germline V gene has CDR1 WSHSY and CDR2 SAAADI. V lost 5 bases, J lost 9 bases, and 13 bases stayed unmatched. The CDR3 coding sequence is TGCGCCAGCAGTAGAAGAAGGACTAGCGGGGGTCCGGCTGAGCAGTTCTTC. This gives the protein CASSRRRTSGGPAEQFF.

This sequence joins TRBV5-1 and TRBJ2-1; D uncertain. Trimming took off 0 bases at V and 4 bases at J, with 5 bases between the two ends. The germline CDR1 and CDR2 sequences are SGHRS and YFSETQ. This CDR3 is 13 amino acids long. The CDR3 nucleotides read TGCGCCAGCAGCTTGGGGGAATACAATGAGCAGTTCTTC. This encodes CASSLGEYNEQFF.

On this clone: Other DNA sequences of this sample code for an identical CDR3. The chain recombines TRBV11-3 with TRBJ2-7; no definite D call. Germline V CDR1 and CDR2: SGHNT, YENEEA. V was pared by 1 base and J by 7 bases, with 8 bases between. The CDR3 extends over 12 amino acids. As DNA, the CDR3 is TGTGCCAGCAGCTTAGTGTTGGGTGAGCAGTACTTC. Translated, it gives CASSLVLGEQYF.

The chain employs TRBV5-1 and TRBJ2-7; possible D gene TRBD1, 7 bases. Trimming took 6 bases from V and 0 from J, leaving 16 bases between them. The CDR3 has 15 residues. In germline, CDR1 is SGHRS, CDR2 YFSETQ. Here the CDR3 reads CASTQGGAGSYEQYF. In DNA, the CDR3 is TGCGCCAGCACCCAGGGGGGAGCGGGCTCCTACGAGCAGTACTTC.

This clone was detected once. This chain links TRBV28 with TRBJ1-4; 9 bases are shared with TRBD1. Losses at the gene ends were 6 bases for V and 6 bases for J; bases not matched to a gene: 8. Germline CDR1 is MDHEN and CDR2 is SYDVKM. The CDR3 consists of 15 residues. CDR3 DNA sequence: TGTGCCAGCAGATCAGGGGGACAGGGTCATGAAAAACTGTTTTTT. Amino acids: CASRSGGQGHEKLFF.

This clone was seen only once. V usage is TRBV7-2 and J usage is TRBJ1-5; D gene unclear. CDR1 SGHTA and CDR2 FQGNSA come from the germline V gene. The CDR3 is 13 amino acids. V was cut by 4 bases and J by 5 bases, with 9 bases left in between. The CDR3 is CASSYLPDQPQHF. CDR3 DNA sequence: TGTGCCAGCAGCTACCTGCCCGATCAGCCCCAGCATTTT.

This chain uses TRBV10-3 with TRBJ2-5; no firm D call. The germline gives CDR1 ENHRY, CDR2 SYGVKD. The CDR3 runs 15 residues. V lost 3 bases to trimming and J lost 1 base, with 12 bases between them. The CDR3 sequence is CAISDGNIPQETQYF. CDR3 DNA sequence: TGTGCCATCAGTGACGGTAACATACCCCAAGAGACCCAGTACTTC.

The J gene is TRBJ2-7, the V gene TRBV30; 8 bases are shared with TRBD1. Unmatched junction bases numbered 7, after V lost 6 bases and J lost 0 bases. Looked up from germline, CDR1 is GTSNPN and CDR2 is SVGIG (reference sequence). The CDR3 loop spans 14 amino acids. CDR3 DNA sequence: TGTGCCTGTAGGACAGGGTGGAGCTCCTACGAGCAGTACTTC. Amino acids: CACRTGWSSYEQYF.

The V and J genes are TRBV3-1 (or the pseudogene TRBV3-2) and TRBJ1-1; D not certain. CDR1 and CDR2 from the germline V gene are LGHDT and YNNKEL (reference sequence). V was clipped by 1 base and J by 1 base, with 4 bases between them. There are 13 residues in the CDR3. CDR3 loop: CASSQVGNTEAFF. CDR3 bases: TGTGCCAGCAGCCAAGTTGGGAACACTGAAGCTTTCTTT.

This sequence joins TRBV30 and TRBJ1-1, with 9 bases that match TRBD1. This CDR3 comprises 15 residues. The trim removed 0 bases at V and 5 bases at J, leaving 7 bases unmatched. The germline gives CDR1 GTSNPN, CDR2 SVGIG (reference sequence). This CDR3 reads CAWSVTPTGGTEAFF. The DNA for the CDR3 is TGTGCCTGGAGTGTCACCCCGACAGGGGGGACTGAAGCTTTCTTT. The full variable domain, its missing parts supplied by reference TRBV30 and TRBJ1-1, is SQTIHQWPATLVQPVGSPLSLECTVEGTSNPNLYWYRQAAGRGLQLLFYSVGIGQISSEVPQNLSASRPQDRQFILSSKKLLLSDSGFYLCAWSVTPTGGTEAFFGQGTRLTVV.

The chain links TRBV24-1 to TRBJ1-5; 8 bases fit TRBD1. This CDR3 has 15 residues. V lost 2 bases to trimming and J lost 4 bases; unmatched junction nucleotides: 3. CDR1 and CDR2 from the germline V gene are KGHDR and SFDVKD. The CDR3 coding sequence is TGTGCCACCAGTGATTCCAGGGGGCCTAATCAGCCCCAGCATTTT. This codes for CATSDSRGPNQPQHF.

The genes are TRBV7-2 and TRBJ2-5; TRBD2 might be the D (7 bases). Germline V CDR1 and CDR2: SGHTA, FQGNSA. This CDR3 has 16 residues. V dropped 1 base and J dropped 5 bases, with 17 bases sitting between them. CDR3 bases: TGTGCCAGCAGCTTAGTCGCGGGGGCCCGAGGGGAGACCCAGTACTTC. It encodes CASSLVAGARGETQYF.

This clone was seen a few times. V and J are TRBV27 and TRBJ1-6; D is perhaps TRBD1 (5 bases). Germline CDR1 reads MNHEY; CDR2 reads SMNVEV (reference sequence). This CDR3 spans 18 amino acids. Deletions cut 5 bases from V and 6 bases from J, with 23 bases between. The DNA of the CDR3 is TGTGCCAGCAGTCGAACTTACCTCGCGGTAAGGGGTAATTCACCCCTCCACTTT. Encoded protein: CASSRTYLAVRGNSPLHF.

The chain recombines TRBV6-2 or TRBV6-3 with TRBJ2-3; D is unresolved. The CDR3 has 11 amino acids. Trimming stripped 6 bases from V and 3 bases from J, with 4 bases between. Germline V gene data show CDR1 as MNHEY and CDR2 as SVGEGT. CDR3: CASSKTDTQYF. CDR3 bases: TGTGCCAGCAGCAAAACAGATACGCAGTATTTT.

This clone was seen a few times. The V gene is TRBV6-1, the J gene TRBJ1-6, with D hard to call. The CDR3 has 16 residues. The V gene's germline CDR1 is MNHNS and CDR2 SASEGT. V was trimmed by 2 bases and J by 7 bases, leaving 15 bases between them. The CDR3 spells CASSENPPGRNSPLHF. The DNA for the CDR3 is TGTGCCAGCAGTGAAAATCCCCCGGGGAGAAATTCACCCCTCCACTTT.

This clone was detected a few times. In DNA form, the CDR3 reads TGCGCCAGCAGCTTGGGGACAGACAAAACCTACAATGAGCAGTTCTTC. Its translation: CASSLGTDKTYNEQFF. This chain links TRBV5-1 with TRBJ2-1, with D perhaps matching TRBD1 (6 bases). Trimming cost V 0 bases and J 2 bases, with 12 bases left between them. Germline CDR1 is SGHRS and CDR2 is YFSETQ. The CDR3 is 16 residues long. Full variable domain (missing parts from reference TRBV5-1 and TRBJ2-1): KAGVTQTPRYLIKTRGQQVTLSCSPISGHRSVSWYQQTPGQGLQFLFEYFSETQRNKGNFPGRFSGRQFSNSRSEMNVSTLELGDSALYLCASSLGTDKTYNEQFFGPGTRLTVL.

This clone was picked up a small number of times. This chain joins TRBV1 and TRBJ1-5; the table's D call TRBD1 went unverified against the DNA. TRBV1 is listed as a pseudogene. There are 15 residues in the CDR3. The CDR3 here is CTSRIEQGRNQPQHF. CDR3 DNA sequence: TGCACCAGCAGGATAGAACAGGGAAGGAATCAGCCCCAGCATTTT.

The DNA of the CDR3 is TGTGCCAGCGTTAGAGCGGGCGCTGAAGCTTTCTTT. It encodes CASVRAGAEAFF. The chain couples TRBV3-1 (or the pseudogene TRBV3-2) to TRBJ1-1; D gene uncertain. V was trimmed by 8 bases and J by 6 bases, leaving 13 bases between them. Germline values: CDR1 LGHDT, CDR2 YNNKEL (reference sequence). The CDR3 is 12 residues long.

V and J are TRBV3-1 (or the pseudogene TRBV3-2) and TRBJ1-3; no clear D. Trimming removed 3 bases from V and 0 bases from J, with 3 bases in between. Germline V lookup: CDR1 LGHDT, CDR2 YNNKEL (reference sequence). The CDR3 is 13 residues long. CDR3 in DNA: TGTGCCAGCAGCCACAGCTCTGGAAACACCATATATTTT. Residues: CASSHSSGNTIYF.

V gene TRBV15 combines with J gene TRBJ1-3; TRBD1 might be the D (6 bases). This CDR3 contains 17 residues. Per the germline V gene, CDR1 is LNHNV and CDR2 is YYDKDF (reference sequence). Trimming stripped 1 base from V and 0 bases from J, with 13 bases between. The CDR3 coding sequence is TGTGCCACCAGCAGAGTTCAGGGGCCGTCCTCTGGAAACACCATATATTTT. This codes for CATSRVQGPSSGNTIYF.